This T cell receptor (beta chain) emerged from a study of T cell responses to AZD1222 COVID-19 vaccine. Findings and caveats of the study: AZD1222 recipients seropositive at baseline numbered only six or seven. Increased Spike-specific TCR breadth and depth were observed after two AZD1222 doses. Repertoires were collected only later (after the peak T cell response had occurred). The study reported that nearly half of spike-specific TCRs target unmutated variant regions.

V gave up 5 bases and J gave up 0 bases, with 15 bases separating them. The germline V gene has CDR1 PRHDT and CDR2 FYEKMQ (reference sequence). The CDR3 loop spans 16 amino acids. Sequenced by immunoSEQ multiplex PCR; TCRdb stores in-frame clones only, minus some. The data show around 78,000 clones, around 90% seen once. This clone was seen only once. Its antigen is not known. This TCR was sampled from an adult who received the AZD1222 COVID-19 vaccine. The chain uses TRBV13 and TRBJ2-3; D ambiguous. Sequences were derived from peripheral blood, sampled 28 days after the second AZD1222 dose. CDR3 protein: CASSTDGETSTDTQYF. The CDR3 bases are TGTGCCAGCAGCACGGACGGAGAGACTAGCACAGATACGCAGTATTTT.